Shown below are 16 T cell receptor beta chains from a single sample sequenced in a study of blood T cells in healthy people across ages. Using a J-beta primer mix together with a sample-barcoded 5' primer, a second PCR was run for roughly 7 to 12 cycles. Each CDR3 protein gets one entry after TCRdb re-called the 5' RACE reads with MiXCR. Counted here are 780,000 or so distinct CDR3 sequences, about 55% occurring once; the ten biggest clones make up approximately 41%. Sequencing input: blood. Receptors were obtained from an elderly man in good health.

The CDR3 DNA reads as TGCAGTGCTAGAGGCCCTAGCCGCAATGAGCAGTTCTTC. Protein sequence: CSARGPSRNEQFF. The chain couples TRBV20-1 to TRBJ2-1, with D maybe TRBD2 (5 bases). Germline V gene lookup returns CDR1 DFQATT and CDR2 SNEGSKA (reference sequence). This CDR3 spans 13 amino acids. The ends were cut back, 1 base at V and 6 bases at J, with 10 bases in the middle.

This clonotype came up a few times. The CDR3 loop is CASSLTPFGTGHNEQFF. In DNA, the CDR3 is TGTGCCAGCAGCTTAACCCCCTTCGGGACAGGTCACAATGAGCAGTTCTTC. This chain joins TRBV7-7 and TRBJ2-1; 8 bases map to TRBD1. CDR3 length equals 17 residues. Germline CDR1 SSHAT, CDR2 FNYEAQ (reference sequence). Losses at the gene ends were 2 bases for V and 5 bases for J; bases not matched to a gene: 11.

This clonotype appeared a few times. The chain joins TRBV2 to TRBJ2-1; TRBD1 agrees at 7 bases. V shed 4 bases, J shed 0 bases, and the junction held 9 bases outside the gene matches. The CDR3 consists of 17 residues. Per the germline V gene, CDR1 is SNHLY and CDR2 is FYNNEI. The CDR3 bases are TGTGCCAGCAGTGCTTACCCGGGACAGAGCTCCTACAATGAGCAGTTCTTC. Protein sequence: CASSAYPGQSSYNEQFF.

V gene TRBV5-1 combines with J gene TRBJ2-7, with D possibly matching TRBD2 (6 bases). CDR3 size: 15 residues. Germline CDR1 is SGHRS and CDR2 is YFSETQ. The ends were cut back, 0 bases at V and 7 bases at J, with 17 bases in the middle. The CDR3 DNA is TGCGCCAGCAGCTTGGAAGGGAGCCTCCGGGGGGAGCAGTACTTC. Its protein product is CASSLEGSLRGEQYF.

V and J are TRBV28 and TRBJ2-1; TRBD2 agrees at 8 bases. Germline V gene lookup returns CDR1 MDHEN and CDR2 SYDVKM. CDR3 size: 15 residues. V was clipped by 8 bases and J by 0 bases; unmatched bases: 6. Written as DNA, the CDR3 is TGTGCCAGCGGGGGCGGGGGGAGCTCCTACAATGAGCAGTTCTTC. Protein product: CASGGGGSSYNEQFF.

The CDR3 loop reads CASSYPLGGRSDYNEQFF. DNA for the CDR3: TGTGCCAGCAGTTACCCCTTGGGCGGGAGGTCGGACTACAATGAGCAGTTCTTC. The chain links TRBV6-5 to TRBJ2-1; 8 bases are shared with TRBD2. Per the germline V gene, CDR1 is MNHEY and CDR2 is SVGAGI. The CDR3 has 18 amino acids. Trimming cost V 2 bases and J 3 bases; bases outside gene matches: 12.

The chain carries TRBV9 and TRBJ2-1; possibly TRBD2 for D (6 bases). The V gene's germline CDR1 is SGDLS and CDR2 YYNGEE. The CDR3 is made up of 18 amino acids. V was clipped by 0 bases and J by 3 bases, with 19 bases between them. The CDR3, as DNA: TGTGCCAGCAGCGTAGAGGGAGCGGGCGCAGCCTTCTACAATGAGCAGTTCTTC. Residues: CASSVEGAGAAFYNEQFF.

V is TRBV29-1 and J is TRBJ2-1; 8 bases fit TRBD1. Judging by the DNA end, TRBJ2-7 fits better; the J call may be wrong. Germline CDR1 reads SQVTM; CDR2 reads ANQGSEA. The CDR3 is 13 residues long. The CDR3 bases are TGCAGCGTGAATGGACAGGGTCATGACGAGCAGTACTTC. This codes for CSVNGQGHDEQYF.

The V and J genes are TRBV20-1 and TRBJ2-5; 12 bases are a match to TRBD2. Germline values: CDR1 DFQATT, CDR2 SNEGSKA (reference sequence). This CDR3 region has 14 residues. V gave up 7 bases and J gave up 5 bases; unmatched junction bases: 8. CDR3 DNA: TGCAGTGGGAAGACTAGCGGGAGAATGGAGACCCAGTACTTC. Translation gives CSGKTSGRMETQYF.

The chain couples TRBV18 to TRBJ2-5, with unresolved D. The ends were cut back, 0 bases at V and 5 bases at J, with 13 bases in the middle. Germline CDR1 is KGHSH and CDR2 is LQKENI. The CDR3 is 15 amino acids. Written as DNA, the CDR3 is TGTGCCAGCTCACCACCTCTGGCAGGCTGGGAGACCCAGTACTTC. Translation gives CASSPPLAGWETQYF. Together with reference TRBV18 and TRBJ2-5, the CDR3 gives the full variable domain: NAGVMQNPRHLVRRRGQEARLRCSPMKGHSHVYWYRQLPEEGLKFMVYLQKENIIDESGMPKERFSAEFPKEGPSILRIQQVVRGDSAAYFCASSPPLAGWETQYFGPGTRLLVL.

This clonotype has only a few counts. The V call is TRBV20-1, the J call TRBJ2-5; 11 bases are shared with TRBD2. The CDR3 is 15 residues long. With V trimmed by 6 bases and J by 5 bases, 11 bases remained unmatched. The V gene's germline CDR1 is DFQATT and CDR2 SNEGSKA (reference sequence). CDR3 in amino acids: CSAYIAGGPGETQYF. The DNA for the CDR3 is TGCAGTGCCTACATAGCGGGAGGGCCTGGGGAGACCCAGTACTTC.

The chain joins TRBV20-1 to TRBJ2-5; D remains unclear. V lost 3 bases to trimming and J lost 11 bases, with 13 bases between them. The CDR3 is 11 amino acids. Germline CDR1 DFQATT, CDR2 SNEGSKA (reference sequence). The CDR3 nucleotides are TGCAGTGCTAGTCTCCAGGATGAGCAGTACTTC. Protein product: CSASLQDEQYF.

As concerns this clonotype: This may come from a read error, since a much larger clone is one base off. This CDR3 reads CASSYGASARYEQYF. The CDR3 DNA sequence: TGTGCCAGCAGTTACGGGGCTAGCGCGCGCTACGAGCAGTACTTC. The chain joins TRBV6-2 or TRBV6-3 to TRBJ2-7; D perhaps matches TRBD2 (6 bases). V lost 2 bases to trimming and J lost 3 bases, with 14 bases between them. The CDR3 totals 15 residues. Germline lookup yields CDR1 MNHEY and CDR2 SVGEGT.

The J gene is TRBJ2-7, the V gene TRBV6-2 or TRBV6-3; the match to TRBD2 covers 8 bases. Per germline, CDR1 MNHEY and CDR2 SVGEGT. J was trimmed by 4 bases and V by 6 bases; bases with no gene match: 8. The CDR3 loop spans 14 amino acids. The CDR3 nucleotides are TGTGCCAGCAGGGCGAGCGGGAGTCAGTACGAGCAGTACTTC. It translates to CASRASGSQYEQYF.

This chain joins TRBV20-1 and TRBJ2-7; TRBD1 agrees at 7 bases. V was clipped by 4 bases and J by 0 bases; unmatched bases: 9. This CDR3 is built from 15 residues. CDR1 and CDR2 from the germline V gene are DFQATT and SNEGSKA (reference sequence). The CDR3 is CSANFPPGGSYEQYF. CDR3 in DNA: TGCAGTGCTAATTTCCCGCCAGGGGGCTCCTACGAGCAGTACTTC.

The chain couples TRBV5-6 to TRBJ1-6; 11 bases are shared with TRBD1. Germline V gives CDR1 SGHDT, CDR2 YYEEEE. The junction had 3 bases not matched to a gene; V was cut back by 4 bases and J by 6 bases. CDR3 length equals 15 residues. This CDR3 is CASSKGTGGNSPLHF. The CDR3 bases are TGTGCCAGCAGCAAAGGGACAGGGGGTAATTCACCCCTCCACTTT.